Shown below are 2 T cell receptor beta chains from a single sample sequenced in a study of shared clonotypes between healthy human individuals. Some clones are missing from TCRdb's copy, which holds only in-frame ones; the method was immunoSEQ multiplex PCR. The sample has more than 400,000 clones, about 96% seen once. The sequencing input was naive CD4+ T cells sorted from blood. Subset reported: CD45RA+ positively selected. These receptors all stem from a woman aged 25 to 39 in good health.

This clone was observed a few times. This chain joins TRBV29-1 and TRBJ1-1; a weak D match, TRBD1 (6 bases). The CDR3 extends over 13 amino acids. The germline CDR1 and CDR2 sequences are SQVTM and ANQGSEA. V dropped 4 bases and J dropped 1 base, with 10 bases sitting between them. DNA of the CDR3: TGCAGCGTTGTGGTCAGGGGGAACACTGAAGCTTTCTTT. It codes for CSVVVRGNTEAFF.

The V gene is TRBV19, the J gene TRBJ2-5; D unresolved. The CDR3 has 15 residues. The germline CDR1 and CDR2 sequences are LNHDA and SQIVND (reference sequence). The V end was cut by 3 bases, the J end by 0 bases, with 11 bases between. CDR3 region: CASSIVGQYQETQYF. In nucleotides, the CDR3 is TGTGCCAGTAGTATCGTTGGGCAGTACCAAGAGACCCAGTACTTC.